The 22 T cell receptor beta chains below were found in one sample sequenced in a study of identifying expanded T cells in peripheral blood. Some clones are missing from TCRdb's copy, which holds only in-frame ones; the method was immunoSEQ multiplex PCR. The sample contains 100,000 or so clones, roughly 88% of which appear only once. The sample consisted of blood. Receptors were obtained from a person aged 18 to 75 in good health.

The chain uses TRBV14 and TRBJ1-1; D unresolved. The CDR3 consists of 19 residues. Germline lookup yields CDR1 SGHDN and CDR2 FVKESK. V was clipped by 4 bases and J by 1 base, with 25 bases between them. The CDR3 nucleotides read TGTGCCAGCAGCCCAACAATACGACATGGTTACCAGCGGAACACTGAAGCTTTCTTT. Translating it yields CASSPTIRHGYQRNTEAFF. Combining the CDR3 with reference TRBV14 and TRBJ1-1 gives the whole variable domain EAGVTQFPSHSVIEKGQTVTLRCDPISGHDNLYWYRRVMGKEIKFLLHFVKESKQDESGMPNNRFLAERTGGTYSTLKVQPAELEDSGVYFCASSPTIRHGYQRNTEAFFGQGTRLTVV.

The chain employs TRBV2 and TRBJ1-4; 9 bases map to TRBD1. The CDR3 runs to 14 residues. CDR1 and CDR2 (germline): SNHLY, FYNNEI. J gave up 8 bases and V 6 bases, and 7 bases lay outside the gene matches. CDR3 sequence reads: CASRMDRGEEKLFF. CDR3 nucleotide sequence: TGTGCCAGCAGGATGGACAGGGGAGAAGAAAAACTGTTTTTT.

V and J are TRBV4-3 and TRBJ1-1; D possibly corresponds to TRBD1 (5 bases). The CDR3 runs 14 residues. The germline V gene has CDR1 LGHNA and CDR2 YSLEER. Trimming took 0 bases from V and 11 from J, leaving 16 bases between them. CDR3 in DNA: TGCGCCAGCAGCCAAGAGTCGGGGCAGGCCAGGGCTTTCTTT. Residues: CASSQESGQARAFF.

The J gene is TRBJ1-1, the V gene TRBV27, with D possibly matching TRBD1 (6 bases). CDR1 MNHEY and CDR2 SMNVEV come from the germline V gene (reference sequence). There are 15 residues in the CDR3. Trimming stripped 6 bases from V and 1 base from J, with 15 bases between. The CDR3 sequence: CASRPNREENTEAFF. DNA of the CDR3: TGTGCCAGCAGACCCAACAGGGAGGAGAACACTGAAGCTTTCTTT.

The genes are TRBV6-1 and TRBJ2-6; D is ambiguous. Germline V CDR1 and CDR2: MNHNS, SASEGT. Trimming cost V 3 bases and J 1 base, with 13 bases left between them. The CDR3 contains 17 residues. The CDR3 reads CASSERTGRSGANVLTF. The CDR3 DNA sequence: TGTGCCAGCAGTGAGCGGACGGGTCGGTCTGGGGCCAACGTCCTGACTTTC.

The CDR3 coding sequence is TGTGCCAGCAGCTTAGACGGGGTCGGCTATGGCTACACCTTC. Translation: CASSLDGVGYGYTF. This chain connects TRBV7-9 to TRBJ1-2; D gene ambiguous. The germline gives CDR1 SEHNR, CDR2 FQNEAQ (reference sequence). Trimming took off 1 base at V and 4 bases at J, with 10 bases between the two ends. This CDR3 is 14 amino acids long. The full variable domain, in which reference TRBV7-9 and TRBJ1-2 provide the parts outside the CDR3, is DTGVSQNPRHKITKRGQNVTFRCDPISEHNRLYWYRQTLGQGPEFLTYFQNEAQLEKSRLLSDRFSAERPKGSFSTLEIQRTEQGDSAMYLCASSLDGVGYGYTFGSGTRLTVV.

The gene calls are TRBV5-4 and TRBJ1-2, with 9 bases matching TRBD1. The germline V gene encodes CDR1 SGHNT and CDR2 YYREEE (reference sequence). The CDR3 is 14 amino acids. The trim removed 5 bases at V and 5 bases at J, leaving 7 bases unmatched. For the CDR3, the DNA is TGTGCCAGCAGTCCACAGGGGGCTGGATATGGCTACACCTTC. Protein sequence: CASSPQGAGYGYTF.

The chain employs TRBV5-1 and TRBJ2-1, with TRBD2 identical over 10 bases. CDR1 is SGHRS, CDR2 YFSETQ, per germline. The CDR3 spans 15 residues. Unmatched junction bases numbered 6, after V lost 0 bases and J lost 9 bases. CDR3 in amino acids: CASSLGSGRATEQFF. The CDR3 coding sequence is TGCGCCAGCAGCTTGGGGAGCGGGAGGGCCACTGAGCAGTTCTTC. The full variable domain, rest sourced from reference TRBV5-1 and TRBJ2-1, is KAGVTQTPRYLIKTRGQQVTLSCSPISGHRSVSWYQQTPGQGLQFLFEYFSETQRNKGNFPGRFSGRQFSNSRSEMNVSTLELGDSALYLCASSLGSGRATEQFFGPGTRLTVL.

This clone was picked up one time. The chain joins TRBV7-2 to TRBJ2-3; 8 positions match TRBD2. Germline CDR1 and CDR2: SGHTA and FQGNSA. The CDR3 runs 17 residues. The V gene end was trimmed by 2 bases and the J gene end by 3 bases; junction bases not matched to a gene: 10. The CDR3 loop is CASSLNPIAGWTDTQYF. The CDR3 DNA follows: TGTGCCAGCAGCTTAAATCCGATAGCGGGATGGACAGATACGCAGTATTTT.

The chain combines TRBV6-6 with TRBJ2-2, with D perhaps matching TRBD2 (6 bases). CDR3 length: 15 amino acids. Germline values: CDR1 MNHNY, CDR2 SVGAGI (reference sequence). Trimming took 5 bases from V and 5 from J, leaving 15 bases between them. CDR3 residues: CASSTGGRGTGELFF. DNA of the CDR3: TGTGCCAGCAGTACGGGCGGGCGGGGTACCGGGGAGCTGTTTTTT.

This chain links TRBV7-3 with TRBJ2-1, with a possible D match to TRBD1 (6 bases). This CDR3 has 15 residues. V was trimmed by 4 bases and J by 4 bases, leaving 14 bases between them. CDR1 SGHTA and CDR2 FQGTGA come from the germline V gene. CDR3 sequence: CASSSTGMGYNEQFF. CDR3 bases: TGTGCCAGCAGCTCAACAGGGATGGGTTACAATGAGCAGTTCTTC.

The CDR3: CASSQVPAGGPYEQYF. DNA of the CDR3: TGTGCCAGCAGCCAAGTTCCTGCGGGAGGGCCCTACGAGCAGTACTTC. The V call is TRBV4-2, the J call TRBJ2-7; TRBD2 agrees at 9 bases. Trimming removed 1 base from V and 2 bases from J; junction bases left unmatched: 6. Germline loops: CDR1 LGHNA, CDR2 YNFKEQ. The CDR3 totals 16 residues.

The chain combines TRBV2 with TRBJ2-7, with D maybe TRBD2 (5 bases). Trimming left V 4 bases short and J 6 bases short, with 10 bases between. This CDR3 has 12 amino acids. Germline V gives CDR1 SNHLY, CDR2 FYNNEI. This CDR3 reads CASSVLGSEQYF. The CDR3 DNA reads TGTGCCAGCAGTGTCCTGGGGAGCGAGCAGTACTTC.

The chain is built from TRBV5-1 and TRBJ2-5; TRBD2 aligns across 10 bases. This CDR3 comprises 15 residues. Trimming at V came to 4 bases and at J to 1 base, leaving 4 bases not matched to a gene. Germline loops: CDR1 SGHRS, CDR2 YFSETQ. The CDR3: CASSGSGRVQETQYF. In DNA form, the CDR3 reads TGCGCCAGCAGCGGGAGCGGGAGGGTCCAAGAGACCCAGTACTTC.

The CDR3 sequence is CASRHGRAGTDTQYF. In DNA form, the CDR3 reads TGTGCCAGCAGACACGGGAGGGCCGGCACAGATACGCAGTATTTT. The chain has TRBV9 and TRBJ2-3; 8 bases line up with TRBD2. Germline CDR1 SGDLS, CDR2 YYNGEE. V gave up 5 bases and J gave up 1 base; unmatched junction bases: 6. CDR3 length: 15 amino acids.

V gene TRBV11-2 combines with J gene TRBJ1-5; no reliable D call. The CDR3 contains 14 residues. Trimming stripped 3 bases from V and 4 bases from J, with 10 bases between. The V gene's germline CDR1 is SGHAT and CDR2 FQNNGV. The CDR3 loop is CASSLEGTNQPQHF. The DNA of the CDR3 is TGTGCCAGCAGCTTGGAGGGAACAAATCAGCCCCAGCATTTT.

This chain connects TRBV5-1 to TRBJ1-2, with a possible D match to TRBD1 (6 bases). This CDR3 has 15 amino acids. The V end lost 4 bases, the J end lost 0 bases, and 13 bases lay between the germline ends. The germline V gene has CDR1 SGHRS and CDR2 YFSETQ. The CDR3 coding sequence is TGCGCCAGCAGCCCCCGGGACAAACCTAACTATGGCTACACCTTC. This encodes CASSPRDKPNYGYTF.

The V and J genes are TRBV9 and TRBJ2-3; D not certain. Trimming left V 1 base short and J 2 bases short, with 8 bases between. The germline V gene encodes CDR1 SGDLS and CDR2 YYNGEE. CDR3 length: 14 residues. This CDR3 is CASSVSWATDTQYF. CDR3 nucleotide sequence: TGTGCCAGCAGCGTAAGTTGGGCCACAGATACGCAGTATTTT.

This chain links TRBV27 with TRBJ2-7; 7 nucleotides agree with TRBD2. Looked up from germline, CDR1 is MNHEY and CDR2 is SMNVEV (reference sequence). The CDR3 length is 15 residues. Trimming removed 4 bases from V and 2 bases from J; junction bases left unmatched: 8. The CDR3 DNA follows: TGTGCCAGCAGTTCCCTCGGGAGGCCACCCTACGAGCAGTACTTC. It is translated as CASSSLGRPPYEQYF.

The chain links TRBV20-1 to TRBJ1-1, with no clear D. V lost 5 bases to trimming and J lost 0 bases, with 4 bases between them. The CDR3 runs 11 residues. Germline V lookup: CDR1 DFQATT, CDR2 SNEGSKA (reference sequence). CDR3 bases: TGCAGTGCTGTTATGAACACTGAAGCTTTCTTT. This gives the protein CSAVMNTEAFF.

The chain links TRBV6-1 to TRBJ2-7; TRBD1 matches at 8 bases. J was trimmed by 1 base and V by 3 bases; bases with no gene match: 11. Per germline, CDR1 MNHNS and CDR2 SASEGT. The CDR3 consists of 17 residues. Written as DNA, the CDR3 is TGTGCCAGCAGTGACCCAACGGGGACAGGAATATCCTACGAGCAGTACTTC. This gives the protein CASSDPTGTGISYEQYF.

This chain connects TRBV5-5 to TRBJ2-7, with D perhaps given as TRBD1 or TRBD2 (5 bases each). Trimming removed 0 bases at V and 1 base at J, with 20 bases between. Per germline, CDR1 SGHKS and CDR2 YYEKEE (reference sequence). The CDR3 extends over 18 amino acids. CDR3 protein: CASSLAGTVNRNSYEQYF. CDR3 sequence (DNA): TGTGCCAGCAGCTTGGCGGGGACGGTCAATAGGAATTCCTACGAGCAGTACTTC.